This T cell receptor (beta chain) was captured in a study of blood T cell repertoires in COVID-19. Original data processing: Amplified reference gene primers provided the basis for estimating nucleated cell counts. Only in-frame clones appear in the TCRdb table, and some are missing; sequencing was by immunoSEQ multiplex PCR. From that table come the V and J calls and clone size; the DNA was used to work out D and trimming. The sample lists some 370,000 clones; around 92% were seen once. The CDR3 extends over 18 amino acids. The V segment lost 0 bases and the J segment 2 bases; nucleotides outside the gene matches: 10. Germline assignment: CDR1 LGHNA and CDR2 YNFKEQ.

This chain links TRBV4-2 with TRBJ2-7, with TRBD2 matching over 10 bases. Specimen: peripheral blood. This clonotype originated in a middle-aged man with acute or convalescent COVID-19. In DNA form, the CDR3 reads TGTGCCAGCAGCCAAGAGGTAGGGCTAGCGGGAGTTACCTACGAGCAGTACTTC. The encoded protein is CASSQEVGLAGVTYEQYF.